The text below deals with one T cell receptor (beta chain). The sample is drawn from a study of blood T cell repertoires in COVID-19. Study details: Sites in the United States, Italy and Spain provided acute and convalescent COVID-19 samples.

Generated by immunoSEQ multiplex PCR, the TCRdb table keeps only in-frame clones and is missing some. The repertoire holds 150,000 to 200,000 clones, with 85% as singletons. The CDR3 extends over 17 amino acids. The V gene's germline CDR1 is MGHRA and CDR2 YSYEKL. V shed 0 bases and J 10 bases; nucleotides not matched to a gene: 12. The source is a human donor with acute or convalescent COVID-19. The donor label of this sample is uncertain. The sequenced material came from peripheral blood. The chain uses TRBV4-1 and TRBJ2-1, with 10 bases matching TRBD2. The CDR3 protein is CASSQDYLSGGAREQFF. Written as DNA, the CDR3 is TGCGCCAGCAGCCAAGATTACCTCAGCGGGGGGGCAAGGGAGCAGTTCTTC.